This T cell receptor (beta chain) came from a study of cytomegalovirus exposure and HLA in healthy donors. General study findings and limits: Rarity characterized most TCR sequences, yet some public TCRs appeared in many donors. The study designated 150 or so TCR beta chains cytomegalovirus-associated. Some segments of the V type, notably TRBV6-2 and TRBV6-3, were excluded as indistinguishable.

The CDR3 sequence is 17 residues long. CDR1 and CDR2 from the germline V gene are SNHLY and FYNNEI. Germline trimming cut 5 bases from V and 7 bases from J; bases unmatched to any gene: 16. 60 Vbeta and 13 Jbeta primers were used in PCR. Sequencing was performed with immunoSEQ multiplex PCR; in TCRdb, only in-frame clones are kept and a portion is missing. The sample includes about 220,000 clones, approximately 70% seen only once; the top ten take roughly 2%. In regard to this clone: The antigen remains unidentified.

There were likely unrecorded immune exposures, though donors were nominally healthy when sampled. The chain joins TRBV2 to TRBJ2-1; 8 bases are shared with TRBD2. The receptor's source is a woman aged 25 to 45 in good health and CMV-seronegative. The source material was PBMCs. The CDR3 DNA reads TGTGCCAGCAGTACCGGGACAAAGATTATAGCGGGGAATGAGCAGTTCTTC. Its translation: CASSTGTKIIAGNEQFF.